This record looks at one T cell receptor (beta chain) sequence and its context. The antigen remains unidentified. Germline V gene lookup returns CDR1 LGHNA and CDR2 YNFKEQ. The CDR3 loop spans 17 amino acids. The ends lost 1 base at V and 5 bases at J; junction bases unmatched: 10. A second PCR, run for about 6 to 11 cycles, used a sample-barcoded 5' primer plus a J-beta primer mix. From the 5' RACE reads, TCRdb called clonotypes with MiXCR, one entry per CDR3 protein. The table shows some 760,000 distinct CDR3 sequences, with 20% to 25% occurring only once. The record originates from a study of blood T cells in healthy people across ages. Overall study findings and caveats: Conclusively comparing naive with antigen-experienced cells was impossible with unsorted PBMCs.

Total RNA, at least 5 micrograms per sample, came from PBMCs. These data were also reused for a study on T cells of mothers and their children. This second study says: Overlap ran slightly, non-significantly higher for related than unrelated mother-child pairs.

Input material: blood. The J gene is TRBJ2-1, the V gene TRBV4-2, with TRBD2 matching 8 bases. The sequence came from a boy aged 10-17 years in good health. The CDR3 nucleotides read TGTGCCAGCAGCCAAGTTTTTAGCGGGAACGCTGACAATGAGCAGTTCTTC. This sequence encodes CASSQVFSGNADNEQFF.